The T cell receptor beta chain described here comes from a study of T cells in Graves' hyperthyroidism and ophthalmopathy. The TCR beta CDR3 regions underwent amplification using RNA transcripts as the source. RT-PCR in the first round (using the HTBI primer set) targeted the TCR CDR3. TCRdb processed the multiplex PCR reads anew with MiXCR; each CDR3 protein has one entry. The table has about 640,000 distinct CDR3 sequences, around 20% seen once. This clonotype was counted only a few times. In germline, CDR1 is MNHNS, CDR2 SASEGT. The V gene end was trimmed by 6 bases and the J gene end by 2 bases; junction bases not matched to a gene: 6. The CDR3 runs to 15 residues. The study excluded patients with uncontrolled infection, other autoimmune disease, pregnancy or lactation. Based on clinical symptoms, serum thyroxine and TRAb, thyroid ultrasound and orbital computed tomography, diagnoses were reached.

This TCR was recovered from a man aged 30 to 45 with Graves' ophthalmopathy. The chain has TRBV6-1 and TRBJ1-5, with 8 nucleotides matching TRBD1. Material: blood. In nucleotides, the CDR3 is TGTGCCAGCAGCAGGGGGCTGGGAGGCAATCAGCCCCAGCATTTT. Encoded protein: CASSRGLGGNQPQHF.